This T cell receptor (beta chain) derives from a study of shared clonotypes between healthy human individuals. Study context: CD4 naive cells filled three plates per donor, CD4 memory three, CD8 naive two and CD8 memory one.

This clone appeared once. Its target is not known. CDR1 and CDR2 from the germline V gene are SGHAT and FQDESV (reference sequence). V lost 5 bases, J lost 9 bases, and 11 bases lay in between. This CDR3 region has 12 residues. Study-level points and caveats: In general, naive subsets displayed greater estimated richness than memory subsets did.

Replicate PCRs run on sorted subsets employed around 200 ng DNA, roughly 30,000 T cell genomes. Assay used: immunoSEQ multiplex PCR; TCRdb lists only in-frame clones, some missing. The sample holds fewer than 1.6 million clones, around 98.5% seen once. The V gene is TRBV11-1, the J gene TRBJ1-3; no clear D. Sequenced material: naive CD4+ T cells sorted from blood. As for subset: CD45RA+ positively selected. This TCR was recovered from a young man in good health. The CDR3 DNA is TGTGCCAGCAGCCCCAACATCGGCACCATATATTTT. This translates into CASSPNIGTIYF.